Listed here are 19 T cell receptor beta chains from one sample, sequenced in a study of response to subunit inactivated influenza vaccine. TCRdb re-called the RT-PCR reads through MiXCR, storing one row per CDR3 protein. This table has more than 200,000 distinct CDR3 sequences, 9.5% to 15% appearing once. This specimen consisted of non-naive T cells sorted from PBMCs, obtained less than 15 days before vaccination. The receptors shown here come from a man in his forties or fifties who received an inactivated influenza vaccine.

This clonotype appeared many times. The CDR3 here is CASSQATGGSGRELFF. Here the CDR3 DNA reads TGCGCCAGCAGCCAAGCGACAGGGGGGTCGGGCCGGGAGCTGTTTTTT. The chain employs TRBV4-1 and TRBJ2-2; 9 nucleotides line up with TRBD1. V lost 1 base to trimming and J lost 9 bases; unmatched junction nucleotides: 9. CDR1 and CDR2 from the germline V gene are MGHRA and YSYEKL. There are 16 residues in the CDR3.

This clonotype was observed a handful of times. This sequence joins TRBV5-1 and TRBJ1-5; D unclear. Germline V gene lookup returns CDR1 SGHRS and CDR2 YFSETQ. The V and J ends lost 5 bases and 0 bases respectively, with 12 bases between them. This CDR3 comprises 15 residues. As DNA, the CDR3 is TGCGCCAGCAGTCCTGACGGATATAGCAATCAGCCCCAGCATTTT. Amino acid sequence: CASSPDGYSNQPQHF.

The chain couples TRBV12-3 or TRBV12-4 to TRBJ2-1; 7 bases fit TRBD2. The CDR3 is 15 residues long. J lost 6 bases, V lost 2 bases, and 7 bases had no gene match. The CDR3 DNA sequence: TGTGCCAGCAGTTTAATGGCGGGAGTGGTCAATGAGCAGTTCTTC. This sequence encodes CASSLMAGVVNEQFF.

This clonotype was seen many times. This chain connects TRBV5-1 to TRBJ2-7; a possible D gene is TRBD1 (6 bases). V was cut by 2 bases and J by 2 bases, with 11 bases left in between. The germline V gene has CDR1 SGHRS and CDR2 YFSETQ. There are 14 residues in the CDR3. The chain's CDR3 is CASSLGDIAYEQYF. The DNA for the CDR3 is TGCGCCAGCAGCTTAGGGGACATTGCCTACGAGCAGTACTTC.

Ten or more counts support this clonotype. The chain links TRBV20-1 to TRBJ2-1; D gene unclear. Germline V gene sequence: CDR1 DFQATT, CDR2 SNEGSKA (reference sequence). V gave up 7 bases and J gave up 8 bases, with 12 bases separating them. The CDR3 sequence is 11 residues long. The CDR3 coding sequence is TGCAGTGAGAAGAAGGGCGATGAGCAGTTCTTC. Protein sequence: CSEKKGDEQFF.

In its sample, this clonotype was seen a few times. V and J are TRBV20-1 and TRBJ2-4, with 8 nucleotides matching TRBD2. The CDR3 contains 17 residues. Germline V gene lookup returns CDR1 DFQATT and CDR2 SNEGSKA (reference sequence). Trimming took 2 bases from V and 0 from J; bases not matched to a gene: 9. The CDR3 nucleotides read TGCAGTGCTAGAATCGGGGGGGTTAAATTAGCCAAAAACATTCAGTACTTC. It specifies CSARIGGVKLAKNIQYF.

This clonotype was observed many times. This sequence joins TRBV4-3 and TRBJ1-6; D ambiguous. Deletions cut 3 bases from V and 7 bases from J, with 16 bases between. The CDR3 runs 16 residues. Germline assignment: CDR1 LGHNA and CDR2 YSLEER. In nucleotides, the CDR3 is TGCGCCAGCAGCCAGGCGCTAGGGAGTAAGAATTCACCCCTCCACTTT. This encodes CASSQALGSKNSPLHF.

A few counts support this clonotype. This chain's CDR3 is CATSSDYQETQYF. CDR3 DNA: TGTGCCACCAGCAGCGACTACCAAGAGACCCAGTACTTC. J is TRBJ2-5 and V is TRBV15; no reliable D call. The CDR3 has 13 amino acids. V dropped 3 bases and J dropped 0 bases, with 5 bases sitting between them. Germline lookup yields CDR1 LNHNV and CDR2 YYDKDF (reference sequence). The full variable domain, its missing parts supplied by reference TRBV15 and TRBJ2-5, is DAMVIQNPRYQVTQFGKPVTLSCSQTLNHNVMYWYQQKSSQAPKLLFHYYDKDFNNEADTPDNFQSRRPNTSFCFLDIRSPGLGDTAMYLCATSSDYQETQYFGPGTRLLVL.

This clonotype was observed a handful of times. The chain uses TRBV11-1 and TRBJ2-7; tentatively, D is TRBD1 (6 bases). Deletions cut 3 bases from V and 1 base from J, with 10 bases between. The germline CDR1 and CDR2 sequences are SGHAT and FQDESV (reference sequence). The CDR3 runs to 14 residues. CDR3: CASSLGARSYEQYF. DNA of the CDR3: TGTGCCAGCAGCTTGGGGGCGCGGTCCTACGAGCAGTACTTC.

The chain couples TRBV6-1 to TRBJ2-6; 10 bases map to TRBD1. V lost 7 bases, J lost 2 bases, and 8 bases stayed unmatched. The germline V gene encodes CDR1 MNHNS and CDR2 SASEGT. The CDR3 extends over 17 amino acids. CDR3 DNA: TGTGCCAGCAAAGACCGGGACAGGGGTGCTGGGGCCAACGTCCTGACTTTC. Encoded protein: CASKDRDRGAGANVLTF.

V gene TRBV19 combines with J gene TRBJ1-5; a weak D match, TRBD1 (5 bases). Trimming removed 0 bases from V and 2 bases from J, with 14 bases in between. The CDR3 is made up of 17 amino acids. Germline-derived CDR1 and CDR2 are LNHDA and SQIVND (reference sequence). CDR3 sequence: CASSIDRGGWGNQPQHF. CDR3 DNA sequence: TGTGCCAGTAGTATAGATCGGGGCGGATGGGGCAATCAGCCCCAGCATTTT.

This clonotype was observed a few times. This sequence joins TRBV7-2 and TRBJ2-5; TRBD1 matches at 8 bases. The V gene's germline CDR1 is SGHTA and CDR2 FQGNSA. J was trimmed by 2 bases and V by 5 bases; bases with no gene match: 4. The CDR3 consists of 14 residues. CDR3 sequence (DNA): TGTGCCAGCAGCGGACAGGGAGAGCAAGAGACCCAGTACTTC. Translating gives CASSGQGEQETQYF. Using reference TRBV7-2 and TRBJ2-5 for the parts outside the CDR3, the full variable domain is GAGVSQSPSNKVTEKGKDVELRCDPISGHTALYWYRQSLGQGLEFLIYFQGNSAPDKSGLPSDRFSAERTGGSVSTLTIQRTQQEDSAVYLCASSGQGEQETQYFGPGTRLLVL.

This clonotype has at least ten counts. This chain uses TRBV24-1 with TRBJ2-2, with D perhaps matching TRBD2 (7 bases). CDR1 and CDR2 (germline): KGHDR, SFDVKD. Trimming cost V 7 bases and J 3 bases, with 14 bases left between them. The length of the CDR3 is 15 residues. CDR3 sequence: CATRASGQYTGELFF. In DNA form, the CDR3 reads TGTGCCACCAGGGCTAGCGGACAGTACACCGGGGAGCTGTTTTTT.

This clonotype was seen ten or more times. This rearrangement joins TRBV5-1 to TRBJ1-2, with D hard to call. Trimming took 1 base from V and 2 from J, leaving 6 bases between them. The CDR3 consists of 13 residues. Per the germline V gene, CDR1 is SGHRS and CDR2 is YFSETQ. The CDR3 spells CASSLRVNYGYTF. The DNA of the CDR3 is TGCGCCAGCAGCTTGAGGGTCAACTATGGCTACACCTTC.

The chain recombines TRBV5-1 with TRBJ1-2; no reliable D call. CDR1 SGHRS and CDR2 YFSETQ come from the germline V gene. CDR3 length: 14 amino acids. Trimming shortened V by 0 bases and J by 2 bases, and 8 bases separated the two germline ends. In nucleotides, the CDR3 is TGCGCCAGCAGCTTGGCCGCACCCAACTATGGCTACACCTTC. It translates to CASSLAAPNYGYTF.

There are a few counts of this clonotype. The chain uses TRBV18 and TRBJ2-2; no definite D call. The V and J ends lost 0 bases and 4 bases respectively, with 9 bases between them. CDR1 and CDR2 (germline): KGHSH, LQKENI. The CDR3 sequence is 15 residues long. The CDR3 sequence is CASSPPSFSTGELFF. The CDR3 coding sequence is TGTGCCAGCTCACCACCGAGTTTCTCCACCGGGGAGCTGTTTTTT.

This clonotype occurred a few times. The V gene is TRBV4-3, the J gene TRBJ2-5; no definite D call. Germline V gene data show CDR1 as LGHNA and CDR2 as YSLEER. With 3 bases removed from V and 5 bases from J, the gap between germline ends came to 10 bases. CDR3 length: 13 amino acids. The CDR3: CASSQDPRETQYF. As DNA, the CDR3 is TGCGCCAGCAGCCAGGACCCAAGGGAGACCCAGTACTTC.

This clonotype was seen many times. J is TRBJ1-6 and V is TRBV7-9, with TRBD1 as a possible D gene (5 bases). Germline V gives CDR1 SEHNR, CDR2 FQNEAQ (reference sequence). The CDR3 contains 15 residues. Trimming removed 3 bases from V and 10 bases from J, with 16 bases in between. CDR3 DNA sequence: TGTGCCAGCAGCTTGGACAAGTATTCCCGGTCACCCCTCCACTTT. Amino acids: CASSLDKYSRSPLHF. Variable domain in full (rest from reference TRBV7-9 and TRBJ1-6): DTGVSQNPRHKITKRGQNVTFRCDPISEHNRLYWYRQTLGQGPEFLTYFQNEAQLEKSRLLSDRFSAERPKGSFSTLEIQRTEQGDSAMYLCASSLDKYSRSPLHFGNGTRLTVT.

There are many counts of this clonotype. The chain is built from TRBV28 and TRBJ1-2; D unclear. V was clipped by 5 bases and J by 8 bases, with 12 bases between them. This CDR3 spans 12 amino acids. Germline V gene data show CDR1 as MDHEN and CDR2 as SYDVKM. The CDR3 reads CASSIPPGGYTF. The CDR3 nucleotides are TGTGCCAGCAGTATCCCACCGGGGGGCTACACCTTC.